This note documents a single T cell receptor (beta chain) sequence. These data come from a study of blood T cell repertoires in COVID-19. The overall study: PBMCs, B-cell-depleted T cells, or T cells provided the cDNA or gDNA that made up the material.

CDR1 is LGHNA, CDR2 YNFKEQ, per germline. The CDR3 has 17 amino acids. Trimming removed 0 bases from V and 2 bases from J; junction bases left unmatched: 5. Clones were sequenced by immunoSEQ multiplex PCR, and TCRdb holds only the in-frame ones, with some missing. Altogether about 210,000 clones are present, around 80% being singletons, with the ten largest covering approximately 6.6%. Sequenced: peripheral blood. The V and J genes are TRBV4-2 and TRBJ2-2; 8 bases align to TRBD2. The sequence was obtained from a woman in her 70s with acute or convalescent COVID-19. CDR3 sequence: CASSQEFAGGNTGELFF. For the CDR3, the DNA is TGTGCCAGCAGCCAAGAATTTGCGGGGGGTAACACCGGGGAGCTGTTTTTT.